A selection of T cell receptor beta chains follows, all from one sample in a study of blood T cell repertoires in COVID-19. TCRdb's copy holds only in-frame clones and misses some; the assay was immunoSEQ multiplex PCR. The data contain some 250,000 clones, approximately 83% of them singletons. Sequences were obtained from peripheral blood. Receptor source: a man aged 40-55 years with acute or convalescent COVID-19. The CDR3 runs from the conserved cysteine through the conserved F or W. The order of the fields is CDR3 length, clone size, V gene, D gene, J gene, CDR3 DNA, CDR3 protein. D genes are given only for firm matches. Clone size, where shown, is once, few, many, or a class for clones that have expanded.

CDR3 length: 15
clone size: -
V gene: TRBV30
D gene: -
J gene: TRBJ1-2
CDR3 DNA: TGTGCCTGGAGTGTAAACGCAGGCCCGTCCTATGGCTACACCTTC
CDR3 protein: CAWSVNAGPSYGYTF

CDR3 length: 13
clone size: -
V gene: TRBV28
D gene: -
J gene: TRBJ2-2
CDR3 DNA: TGTGCCAGCACTAGCGTGAACACCGGGGAGCTGTTTTTT
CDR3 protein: CASTSVNTGELFF

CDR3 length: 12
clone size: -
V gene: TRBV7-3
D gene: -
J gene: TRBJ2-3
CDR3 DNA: TGTGCCAGCAGCTCGCTAGCGGATACGCAGTATTTT
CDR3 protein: CASSSLADTQYF

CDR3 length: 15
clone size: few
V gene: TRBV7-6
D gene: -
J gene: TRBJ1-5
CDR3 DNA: TGTGCCAGCAGCTTTGACCCAGGGAAGAATCAGCCCCAGCATTTT
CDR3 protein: CASSFDPGKNQPQHF

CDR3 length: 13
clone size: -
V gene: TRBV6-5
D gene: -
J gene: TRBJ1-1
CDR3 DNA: TGTGCCAGCACCCGGACTCTGAACACTGAAGCTTTCTTT
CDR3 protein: CASTRTLNTEAFF

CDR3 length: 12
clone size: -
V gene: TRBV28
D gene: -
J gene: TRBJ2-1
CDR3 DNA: TGTGCCAGCAGTTTAGGACTGAATGAGCAGTTCTTC
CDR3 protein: CASSLGLNEQFF

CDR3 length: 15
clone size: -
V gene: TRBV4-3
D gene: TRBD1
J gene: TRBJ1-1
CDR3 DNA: TGCGCCAGCAGCTTGAAGACAGGGGTGAACACTGAAGCTTTCTTT
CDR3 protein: CASSLKTGVNTEAFF

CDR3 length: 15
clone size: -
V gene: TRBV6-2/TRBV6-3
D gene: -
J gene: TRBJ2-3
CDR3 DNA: TGTGCCAGCAGTAGAGCAGGGATGGACACAGATACGCAGTATTTT
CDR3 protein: CASSRAGMDTDTQYF

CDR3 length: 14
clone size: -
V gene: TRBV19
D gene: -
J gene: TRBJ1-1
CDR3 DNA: TGTGCCAGTAGTATAGGCGGGGAGTACACTGAAGCTTTCTTT
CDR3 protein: CASSIGGEYTEAFF

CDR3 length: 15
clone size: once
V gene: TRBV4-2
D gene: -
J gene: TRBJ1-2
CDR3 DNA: TGTGCCAGCAGCCAAGATCATCGGGAAGGCTATGGCTACACCTTC
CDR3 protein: CASSQDHREGYGYTF

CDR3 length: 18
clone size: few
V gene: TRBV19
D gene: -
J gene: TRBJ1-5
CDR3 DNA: TGTGCCAGTAGTCCTGAAGCTTCCTCACTGCGTAGCAATCAGCCCCAGCATTTT
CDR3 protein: CASSPEASSLRSNQPQHF

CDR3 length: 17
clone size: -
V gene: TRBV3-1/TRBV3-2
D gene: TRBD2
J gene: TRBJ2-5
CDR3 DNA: TGTGCCAGCAGCTTCCCCTCTGGGGGGAGGGCCGCAGAGACCCAGTACTTC
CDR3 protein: CASSFPSGGRAAETQYF

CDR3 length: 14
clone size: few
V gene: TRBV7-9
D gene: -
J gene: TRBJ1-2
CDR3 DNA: TGTGCCAGCTTAGAACAGGGAGCTAACTATGGCTACACCTTC
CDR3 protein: CASLEQGANYGYTF

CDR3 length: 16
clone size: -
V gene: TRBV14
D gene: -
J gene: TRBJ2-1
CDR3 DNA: TGTGCCAGCAGCCAAACCAGGGGCGGACTTGGGGATGAGCAGTTCTTC
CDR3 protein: CASSQTRGGLGDEQFF

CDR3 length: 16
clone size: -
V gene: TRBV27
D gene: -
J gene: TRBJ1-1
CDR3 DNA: TGTGCCAGCAGCTTCCACACCGGGACACTGTTTTATGAAGCTTTCTTT
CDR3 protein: CASSFHTGTLFYEAFF

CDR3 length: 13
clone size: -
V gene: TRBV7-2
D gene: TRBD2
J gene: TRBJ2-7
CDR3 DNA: TGTGCCAGCAGCCTAGGACTAGCTGGGGAGCAGTACTTC
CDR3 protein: CASSLGLAGEQYF

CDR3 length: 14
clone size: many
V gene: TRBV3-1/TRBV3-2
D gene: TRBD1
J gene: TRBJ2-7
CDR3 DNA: TGTGCCAGCAGCCAAAACCAGGGGGCTGGCGAGCAGTACTTC
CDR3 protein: CASSQNQGAGEQYF

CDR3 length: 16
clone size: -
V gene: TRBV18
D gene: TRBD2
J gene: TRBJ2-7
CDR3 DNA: TGTGCCAGCTCACCCCGGGGAGCGGGAGTCGTGGGCGAGCAGTACTTC
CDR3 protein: CASSPRGAGVVGEQYF

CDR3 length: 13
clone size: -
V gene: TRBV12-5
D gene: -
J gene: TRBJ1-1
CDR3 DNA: TGTGCTAGTGGTTTGGAGCCAAACACTGAAGCTTTCTTT
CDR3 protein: CASGLEPNTEAFF

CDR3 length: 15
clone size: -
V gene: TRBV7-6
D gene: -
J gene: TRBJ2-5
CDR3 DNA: TGTGCCAGCAGCCCGGACGAGACTAAAGGGGGGACCCAGTACTTC
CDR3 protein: CASSPDETKGGTQYF

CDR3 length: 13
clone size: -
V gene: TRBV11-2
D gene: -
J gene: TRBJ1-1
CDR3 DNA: TGTGCCAGCAGCACCGACAGGCGTAGTGAAGCTTTCTTT
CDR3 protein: CASSTDRRSEAFF

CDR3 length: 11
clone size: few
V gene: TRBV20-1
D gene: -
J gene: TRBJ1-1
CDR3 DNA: TGCAGTGCAACGCCCCGGACTGAAGCTTTCTTT
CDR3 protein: CSATPRTEAFF

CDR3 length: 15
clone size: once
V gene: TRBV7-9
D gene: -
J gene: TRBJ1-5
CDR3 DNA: TGTGCCAGCAGCTTAGGTGGGGCGGGCAATCAGCCCCAGCATTTT
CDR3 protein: CASSLGGAGNQPQHF

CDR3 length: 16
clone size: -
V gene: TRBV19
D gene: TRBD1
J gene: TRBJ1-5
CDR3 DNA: TGTGCCAGTAGTATCACCAGGGGGGCGGGTGGAAGGCCCCAGCATTTT
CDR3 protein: CASSITRGAGGRPQHF

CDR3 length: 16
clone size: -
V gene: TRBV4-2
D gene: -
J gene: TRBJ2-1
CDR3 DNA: TGTGCCAGCAGCCAAGTCTCGGGACTCACTTACAATGAGCAGTTCTTC
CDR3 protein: CASSQVSGLTYNEQFF

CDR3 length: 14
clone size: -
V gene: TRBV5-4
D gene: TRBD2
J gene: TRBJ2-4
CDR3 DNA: TGTGCCAGCAGCCTTAGCGGGAGTGGGAACATTCAGTACTTC
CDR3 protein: CASSLSGSGNIQYF

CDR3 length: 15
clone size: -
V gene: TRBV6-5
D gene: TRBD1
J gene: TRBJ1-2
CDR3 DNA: TGTGCCAGCAGTAACCCGGGACAGGGGAACTATGGCTACACCTTC
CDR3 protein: CASSNPGQGNYGYTF

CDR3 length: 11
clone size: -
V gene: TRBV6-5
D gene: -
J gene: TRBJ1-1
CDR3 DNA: TGTGCCATCAAGGGGGAGACTGAAGCTTTCTTT
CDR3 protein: CAIKGETEAFF

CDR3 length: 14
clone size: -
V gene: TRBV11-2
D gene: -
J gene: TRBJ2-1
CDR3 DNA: TGTGCCAGCAGCCCCCGTACAGGTCTTCATGAGCAGTTCTTC
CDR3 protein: CASSPRTGLHEQFF

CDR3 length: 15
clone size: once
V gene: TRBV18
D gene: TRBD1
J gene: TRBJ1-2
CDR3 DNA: TGTGCCAGCTCACCACCATCCAGGGGGCTAGAGGGCTACACCTTC
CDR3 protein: CASSPPSRGLEGYTF

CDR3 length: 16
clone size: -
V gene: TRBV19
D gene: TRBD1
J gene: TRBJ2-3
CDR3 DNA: TGTGCCAGTAGTTTAAAACAGGGGGCAGGCACAGATACGCAGTATTTT
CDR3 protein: CASSLKQGAGTDTQYF

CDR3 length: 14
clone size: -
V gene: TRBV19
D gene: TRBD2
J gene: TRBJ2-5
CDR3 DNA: TGTGCCAGTAGTCCCGGGACTAGCGGGGAGACCCAGTACTTC
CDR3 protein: CASSPGTSGETQYF

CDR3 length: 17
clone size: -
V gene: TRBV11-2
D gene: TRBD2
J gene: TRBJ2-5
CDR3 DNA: TGTGCCAGCAGCGCCGGGACTAGCGGGAGGGCGGCAGAGACCCAGTACTTC
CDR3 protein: CASSAGTSGRAAETQYF

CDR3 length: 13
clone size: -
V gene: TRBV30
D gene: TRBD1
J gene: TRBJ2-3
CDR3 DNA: TGTGCCCTGGACAGGGGGCAAACAGATACGCAGTATTTT
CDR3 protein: CALDRGQTDTQYF

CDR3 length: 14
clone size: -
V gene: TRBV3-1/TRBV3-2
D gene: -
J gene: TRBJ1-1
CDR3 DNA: TGTGCCAGCAGCCAGGGCAGTTCCGTTACTGAAGCTTTCTTT
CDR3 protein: CASSQGSSVTEAFF

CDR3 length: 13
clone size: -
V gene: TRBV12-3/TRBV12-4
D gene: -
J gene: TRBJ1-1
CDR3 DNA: TGTGCCAGCAGTTTTGCCGGACAAACTGAAGCTTTCTTT
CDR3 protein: CASSFAGQTEAFF

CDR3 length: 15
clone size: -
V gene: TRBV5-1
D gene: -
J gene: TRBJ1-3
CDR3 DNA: TGCGCCAGCAGCGCCTCAGGGGCGTATGGAAACACCATATATTTT
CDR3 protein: CASSASGAYGNTIYF

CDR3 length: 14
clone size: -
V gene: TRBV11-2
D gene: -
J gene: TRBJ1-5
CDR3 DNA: TGTGCCAGCAGCTCCGGACAGACCAATCAGCCCCAGCATTTT
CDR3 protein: CASSSGQTNQPQHF

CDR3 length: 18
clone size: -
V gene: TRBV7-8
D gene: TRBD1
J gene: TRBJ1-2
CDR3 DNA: TGTGCCAGCAGCTTACCGGCAAGGGGGCGCCGTCTCGTTGATGGCTACACCTTC
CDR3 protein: CASSLPARGRRLVDGYTF

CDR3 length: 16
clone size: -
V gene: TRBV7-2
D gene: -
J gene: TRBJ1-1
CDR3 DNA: TGTGCCAGCAGCTCACTAGCCCCGGCCAGGAACACTGAAGCTTTCTTT
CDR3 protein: CASSSLAPARNTEAFF

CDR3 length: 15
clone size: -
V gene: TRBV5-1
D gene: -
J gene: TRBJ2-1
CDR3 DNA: TGCGCCAGCAGGCCGGGACTCGACCTATACAATGAGCAGTTCTTC
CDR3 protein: CASRPGLDLYNEQFF

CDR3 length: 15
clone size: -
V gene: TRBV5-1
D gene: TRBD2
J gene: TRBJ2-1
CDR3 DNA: TGCGCCAGCAGCCCCCGAGGGACTAGAGAAGGTGAGCAGTTCTTC
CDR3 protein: CASSPRGTREGEQFF

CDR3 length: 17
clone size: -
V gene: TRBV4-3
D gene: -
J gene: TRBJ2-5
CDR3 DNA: TGCGCCAGCAGCCAAGATCTGATGCTTCCCAGCCAAGAGACCCAGTACTTC
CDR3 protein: CASSQDLMLPSQETQYF

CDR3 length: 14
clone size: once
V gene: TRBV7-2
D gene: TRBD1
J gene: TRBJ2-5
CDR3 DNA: TGTGCCAGCAGCTCCCGACAGGGGGCCGAGACCCAGTACTTC
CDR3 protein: CASSSRQGAETQYF

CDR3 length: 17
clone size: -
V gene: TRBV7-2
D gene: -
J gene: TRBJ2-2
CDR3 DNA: TGTGCCAGCAGCCAGGGCAGGGGTCACTCCAACACCGGGGAGCTGTTTTTT
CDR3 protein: CASSQGRGHSNTGELFF

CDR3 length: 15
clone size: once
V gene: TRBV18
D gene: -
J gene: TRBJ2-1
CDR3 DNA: TGTGCCAGCTCACCATACCCCCAGGGGACAAATGAGCAGTTCTTC
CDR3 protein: CASSPYPQGTNEQFF

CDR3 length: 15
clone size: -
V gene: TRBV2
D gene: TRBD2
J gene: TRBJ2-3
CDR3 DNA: TGTGCCAGCAGAACCGGGACTAGCGGGAGGTTTACGCAGTATTTT
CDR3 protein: CASRTGTSGRFTQYF

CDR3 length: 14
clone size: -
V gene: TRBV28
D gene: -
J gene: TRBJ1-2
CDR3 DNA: TGTGCCAGCAAAGGGGACACCTACTACTATGGCTACACCTTC
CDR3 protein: CASKGDTYYYGYTF

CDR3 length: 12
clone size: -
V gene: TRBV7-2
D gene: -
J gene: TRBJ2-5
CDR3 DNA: TGTGCCAGCAGCTCACAAATGGAGACCCAGTACTTC
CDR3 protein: CASSSQMETQYF

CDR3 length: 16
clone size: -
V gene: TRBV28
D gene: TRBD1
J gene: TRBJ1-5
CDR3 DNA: TGTGCCAGCAGTTTAGGGGGGACAGGGGGCCTTCAGCCCCAGCATTTT
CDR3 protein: CASSLGGTGGLQPQHF

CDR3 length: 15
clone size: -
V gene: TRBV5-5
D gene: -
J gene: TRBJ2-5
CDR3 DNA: TGTGCCAGCAGCCCCAGGGGACCGAACCAAGAGACCCAGTACTTC
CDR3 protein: CASSPRGPNQETQYF

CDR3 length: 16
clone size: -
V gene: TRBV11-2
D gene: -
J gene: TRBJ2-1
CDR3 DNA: TGTGCCAGCAGCTTAGTTGCGGGCAGCTCCTACAATGAGCAGTTCTTC
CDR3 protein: CASSLVAGSSYNEQFF

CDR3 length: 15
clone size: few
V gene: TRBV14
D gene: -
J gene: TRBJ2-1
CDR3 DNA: TGTGCCAGCAGCCCTAGGACATTGACCTACAATGAGCAGTTCTTC
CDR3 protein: CASSPRTLTYNEQFF

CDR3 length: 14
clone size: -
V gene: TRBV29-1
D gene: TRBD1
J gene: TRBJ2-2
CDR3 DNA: TGCAGCGGGTCCGGGACAGGGATCACCGGGGAGCTGTTTTTT
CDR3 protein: CSGSGTGITGELFF

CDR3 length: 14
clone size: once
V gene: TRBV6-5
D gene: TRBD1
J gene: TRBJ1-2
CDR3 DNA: TGTGCCAGCAGGACAGGGGATCTCGTCTATGGCTACACCTTC
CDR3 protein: CASRTGDLVYGYTF

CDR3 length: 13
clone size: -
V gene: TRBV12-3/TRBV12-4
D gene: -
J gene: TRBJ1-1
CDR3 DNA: TGTGCCAGCAGTTTTCAGGGAAACACTGAAGCTTTCTTT
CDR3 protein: CASSFQGNTEAFF

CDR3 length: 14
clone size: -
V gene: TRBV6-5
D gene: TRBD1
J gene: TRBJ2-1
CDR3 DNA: TGTGCCAGCAGCCGGGACAGGGGGATTTATGAGCAGTTCTTC
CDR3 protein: CASSRDRGIYEQFF

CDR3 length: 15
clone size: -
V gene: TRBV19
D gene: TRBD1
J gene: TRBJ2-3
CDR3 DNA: TGTGCCAGTAGTACTCGGGACAGTAGAACAGATACGCAGTATTTT
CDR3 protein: CASSTRDSRTDTQYF

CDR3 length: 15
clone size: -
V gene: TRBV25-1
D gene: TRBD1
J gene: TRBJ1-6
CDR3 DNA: TGTGCCAGCAGTCCGTGGACAGGGGATAATTCACCCCTCCACTTT
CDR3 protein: CASSPWTGDNSPLHF

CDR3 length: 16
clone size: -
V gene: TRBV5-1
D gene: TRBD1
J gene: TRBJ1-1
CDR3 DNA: TGCGCCAGCAGCGAGGGACAGGTGATCCAGAACACTGAAGCTTTCTTT
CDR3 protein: CASSEGQVIQNTEAFF